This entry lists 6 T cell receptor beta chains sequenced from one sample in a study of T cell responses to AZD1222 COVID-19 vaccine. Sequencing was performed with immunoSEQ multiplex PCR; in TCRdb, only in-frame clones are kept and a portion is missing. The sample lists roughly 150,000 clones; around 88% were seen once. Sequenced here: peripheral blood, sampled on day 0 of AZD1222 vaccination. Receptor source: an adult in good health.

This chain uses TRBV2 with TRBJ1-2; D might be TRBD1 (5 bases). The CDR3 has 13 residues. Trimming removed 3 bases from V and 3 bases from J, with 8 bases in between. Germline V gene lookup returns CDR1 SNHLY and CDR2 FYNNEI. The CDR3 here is CASSDSGHYGYTF. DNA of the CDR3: TGTGCCAGCAGTGATTCAGGGCACTATGGCTACACCTTC.

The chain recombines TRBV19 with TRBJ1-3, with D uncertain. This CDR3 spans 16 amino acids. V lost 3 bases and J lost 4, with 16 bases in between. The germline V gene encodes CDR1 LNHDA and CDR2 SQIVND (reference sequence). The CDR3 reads CASSMKLQLGGNTIYF. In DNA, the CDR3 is TGTGCCAGTAGTATGAAACTCCAACTCGGCGGAAACACCATATATTTT.

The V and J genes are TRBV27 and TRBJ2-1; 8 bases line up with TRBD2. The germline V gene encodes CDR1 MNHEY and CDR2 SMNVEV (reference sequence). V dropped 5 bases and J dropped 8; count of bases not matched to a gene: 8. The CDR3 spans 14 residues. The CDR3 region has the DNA TGTGCCAGCAGTCCTGGACTAGCCCGCCATGAGCAGTTCTTC. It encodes CASSPGLARHEQFF.

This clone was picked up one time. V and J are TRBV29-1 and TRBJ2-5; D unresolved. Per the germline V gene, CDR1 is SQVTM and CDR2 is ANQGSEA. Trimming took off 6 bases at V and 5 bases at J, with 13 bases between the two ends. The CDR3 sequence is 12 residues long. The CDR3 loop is CSVKDGWETQYF. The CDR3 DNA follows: TGCAGCGTCAAGGATGGGTGGGAGACCCAGTACTTC.

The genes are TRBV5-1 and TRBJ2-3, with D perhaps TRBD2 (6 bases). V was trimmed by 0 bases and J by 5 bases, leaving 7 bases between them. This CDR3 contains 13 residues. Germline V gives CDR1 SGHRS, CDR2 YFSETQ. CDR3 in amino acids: CASSLDSGDTQYF. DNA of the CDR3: TGCGCCAGCAGCTTGGATAGCGGAGATACGCAGTATTTT.

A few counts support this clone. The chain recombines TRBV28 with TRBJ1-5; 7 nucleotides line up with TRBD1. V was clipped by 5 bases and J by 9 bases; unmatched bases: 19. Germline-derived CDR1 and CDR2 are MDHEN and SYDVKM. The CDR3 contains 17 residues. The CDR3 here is CASSDEAGQEGPPPQHF. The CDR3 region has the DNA TGTGCCAGCAGTGACGAGGCCGGACAGGAGGGGCCTCCGCCCCAGCATTTT.